This entry features one TCR beta chain sequence. This entry belongs to a study of control samples from healthy donors and cancer patients. Sequencing was performed with immunoSEQ multiplex PCR; in TCRdb, only in-frame clones are kept and a portion is missing. The sample carries about 140,000 clones, under 95% recorded once. Trimming cost V 5 bases and J 6 bases; bases outside gene matches: 7. The CDR3 totals 14 residues. Germline lookup yields CDR1 SGHAT and CDR2 FQNNGV. The chain carries TRBV11-2 and TRBJ2-3; 8 bases map to TRBD1. Input material: blood. The origin of this receptor is a man aged 35 to 55 in good health. The CDR3 sequence: CASSPRGLGDTQYF. CDR3 sequence (DNA): TGTGCCAGCAGCCCCAGGGGGCTAGGGGATACGCAGTATTTT.